Reported below is one TCR beta chain. V trimming: 6 bases; J trimming: 1 base; junction bases outside the gene matches: 9. The CDR3 covers 15 residues. Germline values: CDR1 SGHRS, CDR2 YFSETQ. The sample belongs to a study of response to subunit inactivated influenza vaccine. TCRdb used MiXCR to reprocess the RT-PCR reads, holding one entry per CDR3 protein. The top ten clones hold approximately 9.9% of a sample with about 620,000 distinct CDR3 sequences, roughly 10% of them seen once. These data also featured in a second study, about T cells expressing NK-cell markers. Turning to that study: cDNA encoding TCR beta was synthesized via 5'RACE template switching incorporating UMIs. Seven sequenced donors out of eight were HCMV-seropositive, one seronegative. Each of six donors carried dominant NKG2C+ clonotypes accounting for about 1.0-7.0% of CD8+ T cells. Similarly, these clonotypes led the CD3+CD56-NKG2C+ fraction as well in a handful of donors.

V usage is TRBV5-1 and J usage is TRBJ2-7, with 8 bases matching TRBD2. This TCR was sampled from a man aged 50 to 59 who received an inactivated influenza vaccine. The sample consisted of PBMCs from blood, taken on the day of vaccination. The DNA of the CDR3 is TGCGCCAGCACCTTCCACAGCGGGGGATCCTACGAGCAGTACTTC. This gives the protein CASTFHSGGSYEQYF.